The text below deals with one TCR beta chain. The antigen is undetermined. For each CDR3 protein, TCRdb gives one entry from its re-call of the 5' RACE reads, without DNA. Its table records about 380,000 distinct CDR3 sequences. The CDR3 contains 13 residues. Germline V gene data show CDR1 as PRHDT and CDR2 as FYEKMQ (reference sequence). These data originate in a study of monozygotic twins with inflammatory bowel disease. Findings and limits, study-wide: Among twins, concordant and discordant pairs did not differ in repertoire similarity, possibly from limited power.

The chain employs TRBV13 and TRBJ2-7; TCRdb's D gene call, TRBD1, goes unchecked for lack of DNA. This TCR came from a human donor with ulcerative colitis or Crohn's disease, or a healthy co-twin of an affected twin (not recorded which). Sequenced: blood. The CDR3 loop reads CASSLKGLAWQYF.